The rows below give T cell receptor beta chains drawn from one sample of a study of control samples from healthy donors and cancer patients. The protocol was immunoSEQ multiplex PCR, while the TCRdb copy is restricted to in-frame clones and leaves out a portion. Of 150,000 to 200,000 clones listed, just over 90% are singletons. The sequencing sample was made of blood. Receptor source: a man under 40 in good health. The CDR3 runs from the conserved cysteine through the conserved F or W. A D gene is named only where the DNA matches it firmly.

CDR3 protein	CDR3 DNA	D gene	J gene	V gene
CASSEAAGTYEQYF	TGTGCCAGCAGTGAAGCGGCAGGAACCTACGAGCAGTACTTC	.	TRBJ2-7	TRBV6-1
CASSAQGANEQFF	TGTGCCAGCAGCGCTCAGGGGGCAAATGAGCAGTTCTTC	TRBD1	TRBJ2-1	TRBV5-4
CASSHHLSMTNSPLHF	TGTGCCAGCAGCCACCACTTGTCTATGACTAATTCACCCCTCCACTTT	.	TRBJ1-6	TRBV4-2
CASSVTGTYEQYF	TGTGCCAGTAGTGTCACAGGGACCTACGAGCAGTACTTC	.	TRBJ2-7	TRBV19
CASSYPWDNPFSNEQFF	TGTGCCAGCAGTTACCCCTGGGACAACCCCTTTTCCAATGAGCAGTTCTTC	.	TRBJ2-1	TRBV6-2/TRBV6-3
CASKGATNTGELFF	TGTGCCAGCAAGGGCGCCACGAACACCGGGGAGCTGTTTTTT	.	TRBJ2-2	TRBV2
CPEARGGLFYNEQFF	TGTCCGGAAGCGAGGGGAGGCCTATTCTACAATGAGCAGTTCTTC	.	TRBJ2-1	TRBV6-5
CASSYNGGTGGLEQYF	TGTGCCAGCAGTTACAACGGGGGGACAGGGGGCCTCGAGCAGTACTTC	TRBD1	TRBJ2-7	TRBV6-2/TRBV6-3
CASSFGTGTYEQYF	TGTGCCAGCAGCTTCGGGACAGGGACCTACGAGCAGTACTTC	TRBD1	TRBJ2-7	TRBV5-6
CASSPSLNEQFF	TGTGCCAGCAGTCCTAGTCTCAATGAGCAGTTCTTC	.	TRBJ2-1	TRBV6-5
CASSLNWGHLSEYGYTF	TGTGCCAGCAGTTTAAATTGGGGGCATCTATCCGAATATGGCTACACCTTC	.	TRBJ1-2	TRBV27
CASSGRTGYSNQPQHF	TGTGCCAGCAGTGGAAGGACAGGCTATAGCAATCAGCCCCAGCATTTT	TRBD1	TRBJ1-5	TRBV27
CASSLVPGGFEAFF	TGCGCCAGCAGCTTGGTCCCGGGGGGTTTTGAAGCTTTCTTT	.	TRBJ1-1	TRBV5-1
CASRAGTAYSNQPQHF	TGTGCCAGCAGGGCAGGGACAGCTTATAGCAATCAGCCCCAGCATTTT	TRBD1	TRBJ1-5	TRBV27
CASSERDGTDTQYF	TGTGCCAGCAGTGAGCGGGACGGCACAGATACGCAGTATTTT	.	TRBJ2-3	TRBV6-4
CAIRDREDEKLFF	TGTGCCATCCGGGACAGGGAGGATGAAAAACTGTTTTTT	TRBD1	TRBJ1-4	TRBV10-3
CASSQTKTRSGNTEAFF	TGTGCCAGCAGCCAGACAAAGACCCGCTCGGGGAACACTGAAGCTTTCTTT	.	TRBJ1-1	TRBV3-1/TRBV3-2
CASSFLPGFNYGYTF	TGTGCCAGCAGCTTTCTTCCAGGGTTTAACTATGGCTACACCTTC	.	TRBJ1-2	TRBV11-2